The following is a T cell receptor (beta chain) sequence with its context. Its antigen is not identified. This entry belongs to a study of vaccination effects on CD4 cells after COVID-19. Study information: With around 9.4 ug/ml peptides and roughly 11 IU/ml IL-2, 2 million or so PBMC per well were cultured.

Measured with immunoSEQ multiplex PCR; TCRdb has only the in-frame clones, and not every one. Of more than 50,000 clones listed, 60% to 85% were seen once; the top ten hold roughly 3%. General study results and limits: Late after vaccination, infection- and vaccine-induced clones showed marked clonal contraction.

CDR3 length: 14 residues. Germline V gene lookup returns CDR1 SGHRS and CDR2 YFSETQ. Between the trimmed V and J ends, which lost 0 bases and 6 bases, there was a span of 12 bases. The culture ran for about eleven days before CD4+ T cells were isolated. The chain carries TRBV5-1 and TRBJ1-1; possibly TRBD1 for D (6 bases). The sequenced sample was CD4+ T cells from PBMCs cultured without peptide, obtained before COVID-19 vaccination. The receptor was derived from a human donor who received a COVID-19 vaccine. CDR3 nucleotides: TGCGCCAGCAGCTTGGGAGAGGGGGTCTCTGAAGCTTTCTTT. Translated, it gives CASSLGEGVSEAFF.